This T cell receptor beta chain was recovered during a study of tumor and adjacent non-tumor tissue in lung cancer. No cell sorting was done before RNA was extracted from the tissue. A modified ARM-PCR protocol with three rounds of nested PCR amplified TCRbeta. From the multiplex PCR reads, TCRdb called clonotypes with MiXCR, one entry per CDR3 protein. The data show about 70,000 distinct CDR3 sequences, approximately 73% seen once. Looked up from germline, CDR1 is SGHAT and CDR2 is FQDESV (reference sequence). V was trimmed by 10 bases and J by 4 bases, leaving 23 bases between them. The CDR3 contains 16 residues.

Sequenced: lung tumor tissue. The chain recombines TRBV11-1 with TRBJ2-1, with TRBD2 as a possible D gene (6 bases). This sequence originates from a man aged 60 to 75 with non-small cell lung cancer. The DNA of the CDR3 is TGTGCCAACGGTCCAGGGACGCGGGGTGGATACAATGAGCAGTTCTTC. It translates to CANGPGTRGGYNEQFF.